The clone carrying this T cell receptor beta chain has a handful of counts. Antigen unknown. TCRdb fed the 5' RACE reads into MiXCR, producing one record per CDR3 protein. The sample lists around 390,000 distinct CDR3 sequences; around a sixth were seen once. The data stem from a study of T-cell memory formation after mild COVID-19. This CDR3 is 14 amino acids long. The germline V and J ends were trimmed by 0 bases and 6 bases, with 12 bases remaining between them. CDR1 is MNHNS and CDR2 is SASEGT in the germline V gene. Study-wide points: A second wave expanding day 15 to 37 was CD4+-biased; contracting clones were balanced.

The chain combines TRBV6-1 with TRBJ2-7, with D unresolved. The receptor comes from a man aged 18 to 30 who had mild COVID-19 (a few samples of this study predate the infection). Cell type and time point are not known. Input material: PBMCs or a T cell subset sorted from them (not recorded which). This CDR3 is CASSEAADPGEQYF. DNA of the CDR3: TGTGCCAGCAGTGAAGCAGCTGATCCCGGCGAGCAGTACTTC.